The T cell receptor beta chain described here comes from a study of response to subunit inactivated influenza vaccine. TCRdb processed the RT-PCR reads anew with MiXCR; each CDR3 protein has one entry. The sample lists 170,000 or so distinct CDR3 sequences; about 11% were seen once. Only a few counts were recorded for this clonotype. The antigen is unknown. The germline gives CDR1 LNHDA, CDR2 SQIVND (reference sequence). Trimming stripped 0 bases from V and 4 bases from J, with 8 bases between. The CDR3 length is 14 residues. Overall study findings and caveats: Each seasonal influenza vaccination, the authors suggested, recruits few new T cells.

The receptor was derived from a man aged 50-75 years who received an inactivated influenza vaccine. Sequencing used CD8+ T cells sorted from PBMCs, obtained about 23 months after vaccination. J is TRBJ2-3 and V is TRBV19, with D unclear. The CDR3 bases are TGTGCCAGTAGTATAGATGTGGGTCCAGATACGCAGTATTTT. It encodes CASSIDVGPDTQYF.